The TCR beta chain described here comes from a study of T cells in Graves' hyperthyroidism and ophthalmopathy. This clonotype was found many times. The investigators amplified TCR beta CDR3 regions from RNA transcripts. A first-round RT-PCR of the TCR CDR3 used the HTBI primer set. TCRdb itself ran the multiplex PCR reads through MiXCR, one entry per CDR3 protein. The sample contains approximately 370,000 distinct CDR3 sequences, 17% of which appear only once. Sequenced material: blood. This clonotype was sampled from a woman in her twenties or thirties with Graves' hyperthyroidism that later progressed to Graves' ophthalmopathy.

Written as DNA, the CDR3 is TGTGCCAGCAGTCAGCGGCCCCCCGCTGGTGGCTACACCTTC. It yields the protein CASSQRPPAGGYTF. The J gene is TRBJ1-2, the V gene TRBV27; D gene unclear. V lost 5 bases, J lost 7 bases, and 17 bases lay in between. CDR1 MNHEY and CDR2 SMNVEV come from the germline V gene (reference sequence). CDR3 size: 14 residues.